This T cell receptor beta chain is from a study of blood T cell repertoires in COVID-19. Turning to the study itself: PBMCs, B-cell-depleted T cells, or T cells provided the cDNA or gDNA that made up the material.

Per the study methods: The assay estimated nucleated cells by amplifying reference gene primers. Measured with immunoSEQ multiplex PCR; TCRdb has only the in-frame clones, and not every one. V and J calls and clone size follow that table, whereas D and trimming were derived from the DNA. The table records about 52,000 clones, about 88% of them present only once. The CDR3 runs to 15 residues. The V gene's germline CDR1 is LGHDT and CDR2 YNNKEL (reference sequence). V lost 0 bases to trimming and J lost 6 bases; unmatched junction nucleotides: 6. The V gene is TRBV3-1 (or the pseudogene TRBV3-2), the J gene TRBJ1-1; 8 bases are shared with TRBD1. Source material: peripheral blood. This receptor was taken from a man in his fifties or sixties with active COVID-19. The CDR3 reads CASSQERQGAPEAFF. In DNA form, the CDR3 reads TGTGCCAGCAGCCAAGAAAGGCAGGGGGCTCCTGAAGCTTTCTTT.